This passage covers 6 T cell receptor beta chains from one sample sequenced in a study of blood T cell repertoires in COVID-19. The assay was immunoSEQ multiplex PCR, and TCRdb's table has in-frame clones only and misses some. The sample holds about 170,000 clones, about 80% seen once. Sequences were obtained from peripheral blood. These receptors originate from a man aged 65-85 years with active or convalescent COVID-19.

The chain has TRBV5-1 and TRBJ2-7; D is possibly TRBD2 (7 bases). CDR1 SGHRS and CDR2 YFSETQ come from the germline V gene. The CDR3 is made up of 15 amino acids. The V and J ends lost 4 bases and 3 bases respectively, with 17 bases between them. The CDR3 region has the DNA TGCGCCAGCAGCAAGGGGGGGGCCGGGCACTACGAGCAGTACTTC. Its protein product is CASSKGGAGHYEQYF.

The CDR3 loop is CASSLVPRLAGAGNEQFF. DNA of the CDR3: TGCGCCAGCAGCTTGGTCCCGAGACTAGCGGGAGCTGGCAATGAGCAGTTCTTC. The chain recombines TRBV5-1 with TRBJ2-1, with 12 bases identical to TRBD2. Germline V gene data show CDR1 as SGHRS and CDR2 as YFSETQ. The length of the CDR3 is 18 residues. Unmatched junction bases numbered 10, after V lost 0 bases and J lost 6 bases.

The J gene is TRBJ1-2, the V gene TRBV28; D gene unclear. Germline-derived CDR1 and CDR2 are MDHEN and SYDVKM. The CDR3 covers 13 residues. Trimming shortened V by 2 bases and J by 0 bases, and 4 bases separated the two germline ends. In DNA, the CDR3 is TGTGCCAGCAGTTTAGCAGCTAACTATGGCTACACCTTC. Protein sequence: CASSLAANYGYTF.

This sequence joins TRBV5-8 and TRBJ2-3; 7 nucleotides agree with TRBD2. The CDR3 contains 16 residues. Trimming cost V 5 bases and J 1 base; bases outside gene matches: 10. Germline CDR1 reads SGHTS; CDR2 reads YDEGEE. CDR3 DNA: TGTGCCAGCAGTCCTGGGACTATGGGACGCACAGATACGCAGTATTTT. This gives the protein CASSPGTMGRTDTQYF.

The chain couples TRBV24-1 to TRBJ2-7; TRBD1 matches at 8 bases. In germline, CDR1 is KGHDR, CDR2 SFDVKD. There are 12 residues in the CDR3. V was pared by 9 bases and J by 6 bases, with 6 bases of the junction left unmatched. CDR3 nucleotide sequence: TGTGCCACCGGATCCACAGGGGGCGAGCAGTACTTC. It is translated as CATGSTGGEQYF.

The rearrangement links TRBV29-1 to TRBJ2-5; D is uncertain. The germline V and J ends were trimmed by 7 bases and 5 bases, with 11 bases remaining between them. From germline, CDR1 is SQVTM and CDR2 ANQGSEA. This CDR3 comprises 11 residues. Here the CDR3 DNA reads TGCAGCGCCCCATTAGTGGAGACCCAGTACTTC. It translates to CSAPLVETQYF.